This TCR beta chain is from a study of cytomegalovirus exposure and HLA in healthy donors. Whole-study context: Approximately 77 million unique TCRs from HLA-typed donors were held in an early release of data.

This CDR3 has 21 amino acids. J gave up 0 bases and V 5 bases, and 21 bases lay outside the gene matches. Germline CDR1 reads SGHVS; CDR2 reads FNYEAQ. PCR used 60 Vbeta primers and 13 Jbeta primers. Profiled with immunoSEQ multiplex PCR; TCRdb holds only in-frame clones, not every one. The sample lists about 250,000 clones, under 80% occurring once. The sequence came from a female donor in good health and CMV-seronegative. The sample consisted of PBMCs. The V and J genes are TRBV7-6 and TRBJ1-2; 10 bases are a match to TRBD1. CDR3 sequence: CASSNPGTGVGEGLPNYGYTF. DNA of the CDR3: TGTGCCAGCAGCAATCCCGGGACAGGGGTCGGGGAGGGGCTACCTAACTATGGCTACACCTTC.